These T cell receptor beta chains were read from a single sample in a study of T cells in Graves' hyperthyroidism and ophthalmopathy. TCRdb analysed the multiplex PCR reads with MiXCR anew, one entry per CDR3 protein. The repertoire holds more than 550,000 distinct CDR3 sequences, with roughly 46% as singletons. The specimen sequenced was peripheral blood or thyroid tissue (not recorded which). The receptor set was obtained from an adult man with Graves' disease, either hyperthyroidism or ophthalmopathy (not recorded which). CDR3s include the opening cysteine and the closing phenylalanine or tryptophan. Each record gives: V gene, clone size, J gene, D gene, CDR3 DNA, CDR3 protein. A D gene is named only where the DNA matches it firmly. Size is omitted from some rows. Given values are once, few, many or a class for expanded clones.

TRBV15	NA	TRBJ2-5	NA	TGTGCCACCAGTTGGCACTTGGCTGGAGAGACCCAGTACTTC	CATSWHLAGETQYF
TRBV6-1	NA	TRBJ1-6	NA	TGTGCCAGCAAGGGGGATTTCAATAATTCACCCCTCCACTTT	CASKGDFNNSPLHF
TRBV20-1	few	TRBJ2-5	TRBD1	TGCAGTGCTAGGGGGACAGGGTGGCGAGAGACCCAGTACTTC	CSARGTGWRETQYF
TRBV19	NA	TRBJ1-6	TRBD1	TGTGCCAGTAGACCTAGGGGAGTAACAGGGGAAAGGTATAATTCACCCCTCCACTTT	CASRPRGVTGERYNSPLHF
TRBV19	NA	TRBJ1-5	NA	TGTGCCAGTAGTATAGACCCGAAGCACAGGGTTGTTGGTCAGCCCCAGCATTTT	CASSIDPKHRVVGQPQHF
TRBV7-2	few	TRBJ1-1	TRBD1	TGTGCCAGCAACCTACAGGGGTCGAGTGAAGCTTTCTTT	CASNLQGSSEAFF
TRBV20-1	few	TRBJ2-7	TRBD2	TGCAGTGAGACTAGCGGGAGGCCCTACGAGCAGTACTTC	CSETSGRPYEQYF
TRBV14	many	TRBJ2-5	NA	TGTGCCAGCAGCCAAGGCTGGGGACGCGAGACCCAGTACTTC	CASSQGWGRETQYF
TRBV6-6	many	TRBJ1-1	NA	TGTGCCAGCAGTGACTCAGGGTTACTTGAAGCTTTCTTT	CASSDSGLLEAFF
TRBV2	many	TRBJ2-5	TRBD2	TGTGCCAGCAGTGATGGTCTAGCGGGGACCCAGTACTTC	CASSDGLAGTQYF
TRBV7-9	NA	TRBJ2-5	NA	TGTGCCAGCAGCTTAGACAGGCAGTACCAAGAGACCCAGTACTTC	CASSLDRQYQETQYF
TRBV20-1	few	TRBJ1-1	TRBD1	TGCAGTGCTCGATACAGGGGATCGAACACTGAAGCTTTCTTT	CSARYRGSNTEAFF
TRBV9	many	TRBJ2-5	NA	TGTGCCAGCAGCGTAGCCGGATCTGAGGAGACCCAGTACTTC	CASSVAGSEETQYF
TRBV10-2	NA	TRBJ2-2	NA	TGCGCCAGCAGCCAACTGGGTTCCGGGGAGCTGTTTTTT	CASSQLGSGELFF
TRBV2	NA	TRBJ2-7	TRBD1	TGTGCCAGCAGTTCCCCTGGGACAGGGGTCTCCGAGCAGTACTTC	CASSSPGTGVSEQYF
TRBV9	NA	TRBJ2-2	TRBD2	TGTGCCAGCAGCACGCCCGCGGGAGACACCGGGGAGCTGTTTTTT	CASSTPAGDTGELFF
TRBV20-1	few	TRBJ1-2	TRBD1	TGCAGTGCTAGATACCCAGGGGGCCGTCTTGGCTACACCTTC	CSARYPGGRLGYTF
TRBV12-3/TRBV12-4	NA	TRBJ1-5	NA	TGTGCCAGCAGCCGCCGACAGGTCAACAATCAGCCCCAGCATTTT	CASSRRQVNNQPQHF
TRBV7-2	NA	TRBJ2-3	NA	TGTGCCAGCAGCCTTCGTCTCACAGATACGCAGTATTTT	CASSLRLTDTQYF
TRBV13	NA	TRBJ1-2	NA	TGTGCCAGCAGCTTAATTGGCGGGGGGCAAGGCTACACCTTC	CASSLIGGGQGYTF
TRBV2	few	TRBJ2-5	TRBD2	TGTGCCAGCAGCCGGAAGCGGGAACTCCAAGAGACCCAGTACTTC	CASSRKRELQETQYF
TRBV9	NA	TRBJ1-1	NA	TGTGCCAGCGGGGTAGCGCCTGAAGCTTTCTTT	CASGVAPEAFF
TRBV29-1	NA	TRBJ2-2	NA	TGCAGCGTTGGGACGGCGAACACCGGGGAGCTGTTTTTT	CSVGTANTGELFF
TRBV2	NA	TRBJ1-2	NA	TGTGCCACTCGACCAGGACAGAGAGACTACACCTTC	CATRPGQRDYTF
TRBV2	NA	TRBJ2-7	TRBD2	TGTGCCAGCAGTGAGGTCCAGGGAGGGCGAGAGCAGTACTTC	CASSEVQGGREQYF
TRBV20-1	few	TRBJ1-5	NA	TGCAGTGCTAATTCCAGGGATGGTGGCAATCAGCCCCAGCATTTT	CSANSRDGGNQPQHF
TRBV12-3/TRBV12-4	many	TRBJ1-5	NA	TGTGCCAGCAGTCGGGGCCAAGTTAGCAATCAGCCCCAGCATTTT	CASSRGQVSNQPQHF
TRBV7-9	NA	TRBJ1-1	TRBD1	TGTGCCAGCAGCCAAGGGGGGGGACAGGGCGCTTTCTTT	CASSQGGGQGAFF
TRBV7-2	NA	TRBJ2-5	NA	TGTGCCAGCAGCTTGGCTGGCTCGGGGCGCGAAGAGACCCAGTACTTC	CASSLAGSGREETQYF
TRBV7-9	NA	TRBJ1-2	NA	TGTGCCAGCAGCCCAAGGCCGGGGCAAAACTATGGCTACACCTTC	CASSPRPGQNYGYTF
TRBV10-3	NA	TRBJ1-6	TRBD1	TGTGCCATCAGAGGGACAGGCCCTGAACCCCTCCACTTT	CAIRGTGPEPLHF
TRBV2	NA	TRBJ1-6	NA	TGTGCCAGCAGTGTGCAGGGCGAGAGGAATTCACCCCTCCACTTT	CASSVQGERNSPLHF
TRBV5-1	NA	TRBJ1-4	NA	TGCGCCAGCAGCGCCGCCGGACAGAATGAAAAACTGTTTTTT	CASSAAGQNEKLFF
TRBV7-9	many	TRBJ1-5	NA	TGTGCCAGCAGCCGAAGCCCGAATCAGCCCCAGCATTTT	CASSRSPNQPQHF
TRBV20-1	NA	TRBJ2-7	NA	TGCAGTGCTGACGACAGAAATCTATACCAGCAGTACTTC	CSADDRNLYQQYF
TRBV19	many	TRBJ1-6	TRBD1	TGTGCCAGTAGCCACCGGGACAGGGTTTCACCCCTCCACTTT	CASSHRDRVSPLHF
TRBV7-6	few	TRBJ2-7	NA	TGTGCCAGCAGCCCGGGGACTCCTACCAGCTACGAGCAGTACTTC	CASSPGTPTSYEQYF
TRBV12-3/TRBV12-4	NA	TRBJ2-7	NA	TGTGCCAGCAGGCTAGCAGGGAAGTACGAGCAGTACTTC	CASRLAGKYEQYF
TRBV10-3	NA	TRBJ1-3	NA	TGTGCCAGCAGTGAACTCGGGGCGGCCAACACCATATATTTT	CASSELGAANTIYF
TRBV12-3/TRBV12-4	NA	TRBJ1-3	NA	TGTGCCAGCCTGTTGAAGAACACCATATATTTT	CASLLKNTIYF